A selection of T cell receptor beta chains follows, all from one sample in a study of T-cell memory formation after mild COVID-19. Using its own MiXCR run on the 5' RACE reads, TCRdb lists one record per CDR3 protein. The sample gives fewer than 700,000 distinct CDR3 sequences, roughly a fifth of which show up once; around 8.4% is in the top ten. The specimen sequenced was PBMCs or a T cell subset sorted from them (not recorded which). These receptors all come from an adult woman who had mild COVID-19 (a few samples of this study predate the infection). Cell type and time point are not known. The conserved cysteine and the conserved F or W are not part of the CDR3 here.

>TRBJ2-1|TRBV2
ASSPRVRSYEQF
>TRBJ2-7|TRBV12-3/TRBV12-4
ASSHREHYEQY
>TRBJ1-2|TRBV20-1
SASGWRDGYT
>TRBJ2-2|TRBV6-5
ASSYASRGAGELF
>TRBJ2-7|TRBV2
ASSLMGIREQY
>TRBJ2-7|TRBV2
ASSEQGGHYEQY
>TRBJ1-2|TRBV7-9
ASSSGNYGYT
>TRBJ2-2|TRBV5-1
ASSLILTSTGELF
>TRBJ1-6|TRBV20-1
SAMTGGNSPLH
>TRBJ1-4|TRBV20-1
SARERMNEKLF
>TRBJ2-7|TRBV27
ASSKGLAGDGYEQY
>TRBJ2-1|TRBV29-1
SVEVGLGLAGHDSYNEQF
>TRBJ1-1|TRBV7-2
ASSLAGPQGTEAF
>TRBJ2-3|TRBV11-1
ASSPGRTRTDTQY
>TRBJ1-5|TRBV18
ASSPGGYQPQH
>TRBJ1-5|TRBV7-2
ASSLQGGINQPQH
>TRBJ2-1|TRBV20-1
SAPRGPYNEQF
>TRBJ2-3|TRBV9
ASSVDLAGDVDTQY
>TRBJ2-3|TRBV20-1
SAKRVGDTQY
>TRBJ2-3|TRBV30
AWSSSGGTDTQY
>TRBJ1-2|TRBV6-5
ASSPETGGYGYT
>TRBJ2-7|TRBV29-1
SVELGDRAFIEQY
>TRBJ1-1|TRBV5-1
ASRLDGQPNTEAF
>TRBJ1-1|TRBV14
ASSQVPTEAF
>TRBJ2-7|TRBV19
ASSMDGTYKQY
>TRBJ2-5|TRBV12-3/TRBV12-4
ASSPYRDLQETQY
>TRBJ2-5|TRBV7-9
ASSLPMGGQETQY
>TRBJ2-2|TRBV7-2
ASSPRWGDTGELF
>TRBJ2-5|TRBV7-3
ASSLTPLAGETQY
>TRBJ1-6|TRBV12-3/TRBV12-4
ASSFEDSLGSPLH
>TRBJ2-1|TRBV3-1
ASSPSGTGNEQF
>TRBJ2-1|TRBV2
ASSIGLVYNEQF